The clone carrying this T cell receptor (beta chain) was seen just once. V was trimmed by 8 bases and J by 7 bases, leaving 18 bases between them. The germline gives CDR1 SNHLY, CDR2 FYNNEI. There are 14 residues in the CDR3. Authors' methods: Counts of nucleated cells, estimated from reference gene primer amplification, were obtained. Repertoires were generated with immunoSEQ multiplex PCR, while TCRdb's copy carries only in-frame clones and drops some. V and J calls and clone size follow that table, whereas D and trimming were derived from the DNA. The repertoire holds some 100,000 clones, with 86% as singletons. These data are taken from a study of blood T cell repertoires in COVID-19. The study recruited people aged about 18 to 90 years across 24 US areas. Donors were grouped by their self-reported clinical history. Recovery meant two consecutive negative NP/OP PCR tests, professional clearance, or resolved symptoms.

The chain is built from TRBV2 and TRBJ2-1; tentatively, D is TRBD2 (6 bases). The sequenced sample was PBMCs or T cells enriched from blood (not recorded which). The receptor's source is a woman in her 50s who had recovered from COVID-19. CDR3 protein: CASRLQWGRNEQFF. CDR3 in DNA: TGTGCCAGCCGTCTTCAGTGGGGGAGGAATGAGCAGTTCTTC.